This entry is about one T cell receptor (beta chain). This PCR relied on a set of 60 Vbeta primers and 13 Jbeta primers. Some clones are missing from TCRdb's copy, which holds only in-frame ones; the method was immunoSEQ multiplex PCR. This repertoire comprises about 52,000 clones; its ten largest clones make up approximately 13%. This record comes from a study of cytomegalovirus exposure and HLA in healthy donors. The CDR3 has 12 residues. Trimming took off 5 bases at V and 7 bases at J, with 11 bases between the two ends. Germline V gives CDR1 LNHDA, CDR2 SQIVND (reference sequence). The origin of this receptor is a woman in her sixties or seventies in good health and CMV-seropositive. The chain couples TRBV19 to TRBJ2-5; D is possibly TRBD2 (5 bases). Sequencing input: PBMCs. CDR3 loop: CASSFSSGTQYF. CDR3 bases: TGTGCCAGTAGTTTTTCGAGCGGGACCCAGTACTTC.